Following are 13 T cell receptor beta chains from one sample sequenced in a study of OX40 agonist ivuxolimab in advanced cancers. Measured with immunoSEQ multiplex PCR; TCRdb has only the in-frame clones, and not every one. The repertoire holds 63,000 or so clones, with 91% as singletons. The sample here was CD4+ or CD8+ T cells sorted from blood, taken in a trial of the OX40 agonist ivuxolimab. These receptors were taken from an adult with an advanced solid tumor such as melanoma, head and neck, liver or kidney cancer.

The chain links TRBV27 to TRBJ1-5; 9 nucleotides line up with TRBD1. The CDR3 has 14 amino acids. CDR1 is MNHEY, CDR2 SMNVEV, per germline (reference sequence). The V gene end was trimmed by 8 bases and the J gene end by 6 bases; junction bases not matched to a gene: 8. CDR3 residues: CASAVGTGSQPQHF. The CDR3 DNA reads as TGTGCCAGCGCCGTGGGGACAGGGAGTCAGCCCCAGCATTTT.

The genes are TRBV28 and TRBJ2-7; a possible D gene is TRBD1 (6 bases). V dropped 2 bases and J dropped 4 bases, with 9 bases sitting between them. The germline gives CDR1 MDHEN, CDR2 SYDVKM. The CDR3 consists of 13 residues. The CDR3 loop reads CASSLAQGYEQYF. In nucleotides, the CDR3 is TGTGCCAGCAGTTTAGCACAGGGATACGAGCAGTACTTC.

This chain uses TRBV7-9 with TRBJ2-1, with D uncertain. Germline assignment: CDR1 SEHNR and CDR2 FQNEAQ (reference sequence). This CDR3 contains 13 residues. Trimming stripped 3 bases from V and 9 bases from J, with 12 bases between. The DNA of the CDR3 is TGTGCCAGCAGCTTCCCTAGGAGTAGTGAGCAGTTCTTC. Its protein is CASSFPRSSEQFF.

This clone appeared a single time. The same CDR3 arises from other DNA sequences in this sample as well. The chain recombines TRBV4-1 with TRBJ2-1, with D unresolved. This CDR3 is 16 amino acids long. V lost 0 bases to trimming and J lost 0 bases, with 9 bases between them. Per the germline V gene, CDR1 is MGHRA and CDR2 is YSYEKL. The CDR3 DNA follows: TGCGCCAGCAGCCAAGAGTACCCGAGCTCCTACAATGAGCAGTTCTTC. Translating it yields CASSQEYPSSYNEQFF.

The CDR3, as DNA: TGTGCCAGCAGTCTCGGGGTCGCGGGGGGGCCCCAGCATTTT. This sequence encodes CASSLGVAGGPQHF. The chain employs TRBV27 and TRBJ1-5; maybe TRBD1 (5 bases). Trimming removed 5 bases from V and 9 bases from J, with 17 bases in between. Germline V gene data show CDR1 as MNHEY and CDR2 as SMNVEV (reference sequence). This CDR3 is 14 amino acids long.

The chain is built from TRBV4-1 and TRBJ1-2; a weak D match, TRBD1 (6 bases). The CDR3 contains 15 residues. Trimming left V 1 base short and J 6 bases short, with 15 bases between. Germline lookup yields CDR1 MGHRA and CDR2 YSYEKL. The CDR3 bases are TGCGCCAGCAGCCAAGCCAGGAGGGGGACCGATGGCTACACCTTC. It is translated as CASSQARRGTDGYTF.

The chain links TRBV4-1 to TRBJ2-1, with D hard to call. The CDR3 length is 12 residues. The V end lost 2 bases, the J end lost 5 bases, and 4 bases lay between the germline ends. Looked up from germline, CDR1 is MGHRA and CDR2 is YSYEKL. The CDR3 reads CASSQIHNEQFF. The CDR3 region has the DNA TGCGCCAGCAGCCAAATCCACAATGAGCAGTTCTTC.

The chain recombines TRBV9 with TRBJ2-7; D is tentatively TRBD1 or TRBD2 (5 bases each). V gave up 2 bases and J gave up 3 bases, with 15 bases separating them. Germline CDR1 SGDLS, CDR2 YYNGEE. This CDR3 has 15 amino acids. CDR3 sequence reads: CASSVGAPGNYEQYF. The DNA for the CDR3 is TGTGCCAGCAGCGTCGGGGCCCCGGGAAACTACGAGCAGTACTTC.

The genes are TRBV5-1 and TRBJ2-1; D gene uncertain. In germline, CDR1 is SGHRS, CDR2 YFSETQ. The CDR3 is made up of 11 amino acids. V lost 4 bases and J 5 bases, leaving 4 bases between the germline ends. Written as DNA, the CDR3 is TGCGCCAGCAGCGAAGACAATGAGCAGTTCTTC. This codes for CASSEDNEQFF.

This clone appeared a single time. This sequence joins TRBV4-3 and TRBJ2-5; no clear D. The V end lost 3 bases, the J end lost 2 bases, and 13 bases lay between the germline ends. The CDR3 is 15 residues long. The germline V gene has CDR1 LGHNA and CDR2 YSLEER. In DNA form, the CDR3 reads TGCGCCAGCAGCCATTTTCGGGCTTCTCAAGAGACCCAGTACTTC. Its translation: CASSHFRASQETQYF.

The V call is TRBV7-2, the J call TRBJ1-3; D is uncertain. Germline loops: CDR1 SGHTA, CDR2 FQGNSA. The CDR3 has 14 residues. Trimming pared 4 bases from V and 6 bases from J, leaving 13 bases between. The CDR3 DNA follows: TGTGCCAGCAGCTCCCTCGCGGTGCCAAACACCATATATTTT. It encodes CASSSLAVPNTIYF.

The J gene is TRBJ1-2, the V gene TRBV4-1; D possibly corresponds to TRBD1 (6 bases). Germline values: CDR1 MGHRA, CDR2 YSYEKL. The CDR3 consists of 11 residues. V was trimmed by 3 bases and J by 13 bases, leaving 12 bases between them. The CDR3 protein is CASSHRGYSTF. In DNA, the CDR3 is TGCGCCAGCAGCCACAGGGGTTACTCCACCTTC.

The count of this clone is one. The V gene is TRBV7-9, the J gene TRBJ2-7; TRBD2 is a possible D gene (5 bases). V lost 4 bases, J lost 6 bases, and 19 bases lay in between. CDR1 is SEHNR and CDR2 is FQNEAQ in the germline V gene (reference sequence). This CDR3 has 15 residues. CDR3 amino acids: CASSSRVGESGEQYF. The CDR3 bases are TGTGCCAGCAGCTCGAGGGTTGGGGAATCGGGCGAGCAGTACTTC.